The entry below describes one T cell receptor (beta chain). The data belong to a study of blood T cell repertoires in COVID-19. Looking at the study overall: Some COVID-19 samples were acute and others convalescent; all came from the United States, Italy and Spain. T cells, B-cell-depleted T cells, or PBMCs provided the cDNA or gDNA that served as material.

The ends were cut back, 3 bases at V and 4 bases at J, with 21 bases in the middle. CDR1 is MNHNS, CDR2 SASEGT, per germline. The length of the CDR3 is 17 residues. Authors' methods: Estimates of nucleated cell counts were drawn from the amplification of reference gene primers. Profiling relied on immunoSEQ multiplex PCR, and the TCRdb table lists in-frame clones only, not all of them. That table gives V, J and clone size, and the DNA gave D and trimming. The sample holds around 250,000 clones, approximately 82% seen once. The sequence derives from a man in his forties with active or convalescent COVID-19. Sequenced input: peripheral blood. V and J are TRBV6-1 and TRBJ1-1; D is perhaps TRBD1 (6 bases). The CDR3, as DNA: TGTGCCAGCAGTGAGATGGGAAACAGGGTCTATCCCACTGAAGCTTTCTTT. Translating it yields CASSEMGNRVYPTEAFF.